The present T cell receptor beta chain was sequenced within a study of blood T cell repertoires in COVID-19. About the research overall: There were acute and convalescent COVID-19 samples, and they came from the United States, Italy and Spain.

Sequencing used immunoSEQ multiplex PCR; TCRdb keeps in-frame clones, though not all of them. The data hold under 250,000 clones, with about 89% observed a single time. This CDR3 comprises 16 residues. The trim removed 2 bases at V and 4 bases at J, leaving 8 bases unmatched. Germline CDR1 is MNHEY and CDR2 is SVGAGI. This receptor was taken from a woman aged 55-75 years who had recovered from COVID-19. Sequencing input: peripheral blood. This sequence joins TRBV6-5 and TRBJ1-3, with TRBD1 matching over 7 bases. The CDR3 here is CASSYAVRGVGNTIYF. CDR3 sequence (DNA): TGTGCCAGCAGTTACGCTGTCAGGGGGGTGGGAAACACCATATATTTT.